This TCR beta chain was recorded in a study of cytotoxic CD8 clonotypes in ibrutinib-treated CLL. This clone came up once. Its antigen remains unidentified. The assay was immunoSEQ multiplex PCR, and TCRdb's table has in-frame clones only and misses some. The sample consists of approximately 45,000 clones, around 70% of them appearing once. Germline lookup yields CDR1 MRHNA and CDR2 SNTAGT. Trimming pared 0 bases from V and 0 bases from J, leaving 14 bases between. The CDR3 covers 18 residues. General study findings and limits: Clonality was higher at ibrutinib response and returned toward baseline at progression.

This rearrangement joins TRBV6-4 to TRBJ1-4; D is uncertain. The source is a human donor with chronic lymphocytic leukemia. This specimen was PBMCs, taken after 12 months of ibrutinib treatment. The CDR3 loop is CASSDSWVAPATNEKLFF. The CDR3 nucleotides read TGTGCCAGCAGTGACTCATGGGTAGCTCCTGCAACTAATGAAAAACTGTTTTTT.